This record concerns one TCR beta chain sequence. Next came a second PCR, run for about 7 to 12 cycles, which used a sample-barcoded 5' primer along with a J-beta primer mix. TCRdb analysed the 5' RACE reads with MiXCR anew, one entry per CDR3 protein. Of about 830,000 distinct CDR3 sequences listed, about 62% were seen once; the top ten hold around 20%. This CDR3 comprises 14 residues. V was cut by 3 bases and J by 6 bases, with 12 bases left in between. The record originates from a study of blood T cells in healthy people across ages. The sequencing sample was made of blood. The chain employs TRBV12-3 or TRBV12-4 and TRBJ1-5; D might be TRBD1 (5 bases). This receptor was taken from a man aged 25 to 45 in good health. CDR3 nucleotide sequence: TGTGCCAGCAGTTTCCGGGACTCCAGTCAGCCCCAGCATTTT. Protein: CASSFRDSSQPQHF.